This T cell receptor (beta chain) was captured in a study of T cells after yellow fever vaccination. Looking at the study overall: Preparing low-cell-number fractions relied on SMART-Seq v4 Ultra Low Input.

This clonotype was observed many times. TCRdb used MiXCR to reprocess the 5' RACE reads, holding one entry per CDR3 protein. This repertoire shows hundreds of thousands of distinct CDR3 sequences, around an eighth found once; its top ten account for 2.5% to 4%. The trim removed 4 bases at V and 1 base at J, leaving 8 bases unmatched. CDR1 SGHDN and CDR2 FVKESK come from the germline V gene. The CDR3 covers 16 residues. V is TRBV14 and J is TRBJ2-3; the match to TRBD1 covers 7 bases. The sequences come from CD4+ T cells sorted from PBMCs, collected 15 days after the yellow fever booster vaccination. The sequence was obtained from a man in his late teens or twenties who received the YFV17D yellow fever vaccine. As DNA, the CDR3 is TGTGCCAGCAGCCCAGTGGACAGGTGGCGCACAGATACGCAGTATTTT. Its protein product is CASSPVDRWRTDTQYF.